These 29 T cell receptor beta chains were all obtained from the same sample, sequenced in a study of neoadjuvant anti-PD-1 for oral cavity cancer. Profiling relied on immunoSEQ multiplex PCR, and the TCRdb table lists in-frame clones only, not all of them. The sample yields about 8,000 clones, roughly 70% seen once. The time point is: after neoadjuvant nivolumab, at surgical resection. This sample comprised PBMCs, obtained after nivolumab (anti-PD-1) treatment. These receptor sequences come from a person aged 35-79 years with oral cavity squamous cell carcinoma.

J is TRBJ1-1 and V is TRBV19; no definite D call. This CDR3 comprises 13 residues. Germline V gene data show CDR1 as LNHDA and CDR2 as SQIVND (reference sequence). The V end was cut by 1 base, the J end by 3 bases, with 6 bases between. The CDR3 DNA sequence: TGTGCCAGTAGTATAGTCCGGGACACTGAAGCTTTCTTT. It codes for CASSIVRDTEAFF. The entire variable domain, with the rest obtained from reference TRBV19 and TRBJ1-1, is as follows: DGGITQSPKYLFRKEGQNVTLSCEQNLNHDAMYWYRQDPGQGLRLIYYSQIVNDFQKGDIAEGYSVSREKKESFPLTVTSAQKNPTAFYLCASSIVRDTEAFFGQGTRLTVV.

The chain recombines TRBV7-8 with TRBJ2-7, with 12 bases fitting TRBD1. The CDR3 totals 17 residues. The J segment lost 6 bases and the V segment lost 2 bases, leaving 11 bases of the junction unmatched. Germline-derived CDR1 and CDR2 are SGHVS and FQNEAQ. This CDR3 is CASSLRIPGQGAFEQYF. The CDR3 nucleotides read TGTGCCAGCAGCTTACGTATACCGGGACAGGGGGCGTTCGAGCAGTACTTC.

The CDR3 loop reads CASSFGEAGAETQYF. The CDR3 nucleotides read TGTGCCAGCAGCTTCGGGGAGGCAGGGGCGGAGACCCAGTACTTC. This rearrangement joins TRBV7-9 to TRBJ2-5; possibly TRBD1 or TRBD2 for D (6 bases each). Trimming removed 3 bases from V and 5 bases from J, with 16 bases in between. CDR1 is SEHNR, CDR2 FQNEAQ, per germline (reference sequence). The CDR3 contains 15 residues. Using reference TRBV7-9 and TRBJ2-5 for the parts outside the CDR3, the full variable domain is DTGVSQNPRHKITKRGQNVTFRCDPISEHNRLYWYRQTLGQGPEFLTYFQNEAQLEKSRLLSDRFSAERPKGSFSTLEIQRTEQGDSAMYLCASSFGEAGAETQYFGPGTRLLVL.

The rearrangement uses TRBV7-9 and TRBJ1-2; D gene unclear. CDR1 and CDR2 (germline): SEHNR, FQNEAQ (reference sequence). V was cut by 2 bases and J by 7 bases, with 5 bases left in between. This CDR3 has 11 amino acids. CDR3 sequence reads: CASSLSRGYTF. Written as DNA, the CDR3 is TGTGCCAGCAGCTTATCACGTGGCTACACCTTC. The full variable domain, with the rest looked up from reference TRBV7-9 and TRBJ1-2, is DTGVSQNPRHKITKRGQNVTFRCDPISEHNRLYWYRQTLGQGPEFLTYFQNEAQLEKSRLLSDRFSAERPKGSFSTLEIQRTEQGDSAMYLCASSLSRGYTFGSGTRLTVV.

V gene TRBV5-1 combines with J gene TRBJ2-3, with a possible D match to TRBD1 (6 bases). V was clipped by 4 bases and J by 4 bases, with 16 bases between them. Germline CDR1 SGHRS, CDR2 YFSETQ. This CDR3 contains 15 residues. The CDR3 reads CASSAQVRGADTQYF. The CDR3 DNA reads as TGCGCCAGCAGCGCGCAGGTCAGGGGAGCAGATACGCAGTATTTT.

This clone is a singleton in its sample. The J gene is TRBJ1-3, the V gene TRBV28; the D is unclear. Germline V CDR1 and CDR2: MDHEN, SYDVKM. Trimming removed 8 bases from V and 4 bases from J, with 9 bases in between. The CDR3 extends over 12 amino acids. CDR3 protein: CASSNLGNTIYF. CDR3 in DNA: TGTGCCAGCTCCAATCTGGGAAACACCATATATTTT.

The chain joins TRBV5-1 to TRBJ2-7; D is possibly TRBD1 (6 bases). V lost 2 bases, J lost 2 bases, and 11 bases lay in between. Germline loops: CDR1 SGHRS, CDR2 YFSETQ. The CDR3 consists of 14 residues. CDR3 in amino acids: CASSFQGSTYEQYF. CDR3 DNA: TGCGCCAGCAGCTTTCAGGGGTCCACCTACGAGCAGTACTTC.

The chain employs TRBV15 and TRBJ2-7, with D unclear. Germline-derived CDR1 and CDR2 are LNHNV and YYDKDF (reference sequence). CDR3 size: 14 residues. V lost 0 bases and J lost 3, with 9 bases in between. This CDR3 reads CATSRELTSYEQYF. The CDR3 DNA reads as TGTGCCACCAGCAGAGAACTAACAAGCTACGAGCAGTACTTC.

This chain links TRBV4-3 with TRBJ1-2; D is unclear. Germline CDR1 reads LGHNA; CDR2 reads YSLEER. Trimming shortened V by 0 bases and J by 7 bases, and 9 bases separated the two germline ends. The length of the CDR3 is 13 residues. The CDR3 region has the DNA TGCGCCAGCAGCCAAGATCGGGGTAGTGGCTACACCTTC. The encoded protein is CASSQDRGSGYTF.

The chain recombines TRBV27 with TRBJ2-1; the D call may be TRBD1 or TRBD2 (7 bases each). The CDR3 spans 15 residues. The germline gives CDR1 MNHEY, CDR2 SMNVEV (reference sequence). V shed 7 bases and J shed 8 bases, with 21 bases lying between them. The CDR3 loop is CASTPRGGAGDEQFF. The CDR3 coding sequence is TGTGCCAGCACCCCACGAGGGGGCGCGGGGGATGAGCAGTTCTTC.

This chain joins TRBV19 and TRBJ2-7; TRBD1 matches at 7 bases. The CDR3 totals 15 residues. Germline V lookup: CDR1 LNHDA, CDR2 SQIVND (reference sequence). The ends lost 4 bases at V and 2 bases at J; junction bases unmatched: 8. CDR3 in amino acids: CASSNRQGGPYEQYF. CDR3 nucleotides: TGTGCCAGTAGTAACCGACAGGGTGGCCCCTACGAGCAGTACTTC.

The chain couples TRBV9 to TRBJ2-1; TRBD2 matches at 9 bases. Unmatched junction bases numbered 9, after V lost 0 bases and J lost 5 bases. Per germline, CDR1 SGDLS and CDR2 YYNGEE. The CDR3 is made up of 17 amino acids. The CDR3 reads CASSVALGRGGDNEQFF. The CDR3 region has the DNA TGTGCCAGCAGCGTAGCCCTTGGGCGGGGGGGCGACAATGAGCAGTTCTTC.

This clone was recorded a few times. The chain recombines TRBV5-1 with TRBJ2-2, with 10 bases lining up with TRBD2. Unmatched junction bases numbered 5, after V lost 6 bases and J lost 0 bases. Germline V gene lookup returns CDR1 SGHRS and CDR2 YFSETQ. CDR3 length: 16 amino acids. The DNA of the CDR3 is TGCGCCAGCAATCCTAGCGGGGGACCGAACACCGGGGAGCTGTTTTTT. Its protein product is CASNPSGGPNTGELFF.

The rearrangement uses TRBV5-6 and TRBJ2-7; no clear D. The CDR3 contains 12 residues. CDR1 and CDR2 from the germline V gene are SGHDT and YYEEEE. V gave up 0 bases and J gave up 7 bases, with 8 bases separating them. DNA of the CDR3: TGTGCCAGCAGCTTGGGGATCTTAGAGCAGTACTTC. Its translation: CASSLGILEQYF.

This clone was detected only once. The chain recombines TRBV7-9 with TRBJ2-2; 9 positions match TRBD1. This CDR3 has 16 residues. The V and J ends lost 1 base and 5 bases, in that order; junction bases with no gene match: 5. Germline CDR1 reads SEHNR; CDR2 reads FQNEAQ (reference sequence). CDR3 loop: CASSLVGTGRTGELFF. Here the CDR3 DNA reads TGTGCCAGCAGCTTAGTTGGGACAGGGAGAACCGGGGAGCTGTTTTTT. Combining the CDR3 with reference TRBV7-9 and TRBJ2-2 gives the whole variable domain DTGVSQNPRHKITKRGQNVTFRCDPISEHNRLYWYRQTLGQGPEFLTYFQNEAQLEKSRLLSDRFSAERPKGSFSTLEIQRTEQGDSAMYLCASSLVGTGRTGELFFGEGSRLTVL.

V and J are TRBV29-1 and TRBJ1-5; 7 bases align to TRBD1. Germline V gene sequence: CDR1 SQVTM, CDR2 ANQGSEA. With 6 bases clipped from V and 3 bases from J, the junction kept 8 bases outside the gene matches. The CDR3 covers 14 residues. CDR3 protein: CSVTTGASNQPQHF. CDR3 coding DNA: TGCAGCGTCACAACAGGGGCGTCCAATCAGCCCCAGCATTTT.

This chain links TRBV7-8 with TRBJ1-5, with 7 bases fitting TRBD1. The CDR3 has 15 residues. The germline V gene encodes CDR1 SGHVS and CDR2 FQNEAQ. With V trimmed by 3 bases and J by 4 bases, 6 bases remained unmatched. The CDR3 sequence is CASSFFDRENQPQHF. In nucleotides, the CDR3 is TGTGCCAGCAGCTTTTTCGACAGGGAGAATCAGCCCCAGCATTTT.

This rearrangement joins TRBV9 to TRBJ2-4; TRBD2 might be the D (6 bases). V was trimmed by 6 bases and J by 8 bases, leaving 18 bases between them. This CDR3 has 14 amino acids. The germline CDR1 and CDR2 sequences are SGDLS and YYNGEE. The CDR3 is CASTPSSWGDIQYF. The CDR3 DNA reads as TGTGCCAGCACCCCCTCCTCGTGGGGGGACATTCAGTACTTC.

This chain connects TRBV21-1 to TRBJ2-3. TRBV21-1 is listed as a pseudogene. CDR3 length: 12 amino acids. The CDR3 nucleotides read TGTGCCAGCAGCAAAGTCACAGATACGCAGTATTTT. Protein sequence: CASSKVTDTQYF.

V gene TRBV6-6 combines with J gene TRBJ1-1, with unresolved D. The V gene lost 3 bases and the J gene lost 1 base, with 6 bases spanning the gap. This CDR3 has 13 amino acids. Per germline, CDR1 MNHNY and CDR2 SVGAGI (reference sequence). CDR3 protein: CASSYGPNTEAFF. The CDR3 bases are TGTGCCAGCAGTTATGGGCCGAACACTGAAGCTTTCTTT.

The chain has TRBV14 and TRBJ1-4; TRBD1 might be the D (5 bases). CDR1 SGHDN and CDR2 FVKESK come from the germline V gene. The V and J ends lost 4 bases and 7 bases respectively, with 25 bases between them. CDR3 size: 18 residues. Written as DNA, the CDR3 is TGTGCCAGCAGCCTCAGGAGGGGCTTGGGCAGGGAGACTGAAAAACTGTTTTTT. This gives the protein CASSLRRGLGRETEKLFF.

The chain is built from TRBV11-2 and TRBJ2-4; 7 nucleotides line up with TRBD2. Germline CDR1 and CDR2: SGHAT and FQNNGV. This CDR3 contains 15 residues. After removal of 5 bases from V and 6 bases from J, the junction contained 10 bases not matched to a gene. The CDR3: CASSPRAGDGNIQYF. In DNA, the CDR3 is TGTGCCAGCAGCCCTCGTGCGGGGGACGGAAACATTCAGTACTTC.

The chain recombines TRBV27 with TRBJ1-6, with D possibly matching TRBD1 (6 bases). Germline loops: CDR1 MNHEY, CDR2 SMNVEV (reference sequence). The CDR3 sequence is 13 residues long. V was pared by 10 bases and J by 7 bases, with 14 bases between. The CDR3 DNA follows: TGTGCCACCTCGGGCAGGGGAAATTCACCCCTCCACTTT. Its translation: CATSGRGNSPLHF.

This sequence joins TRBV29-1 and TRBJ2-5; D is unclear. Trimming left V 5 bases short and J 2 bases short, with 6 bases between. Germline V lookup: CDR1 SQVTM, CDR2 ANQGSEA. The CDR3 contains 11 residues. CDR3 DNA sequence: TGCAGCGTTCGGGTACAAGAGACCCAGTACTTC. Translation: CSVRVQETQYF. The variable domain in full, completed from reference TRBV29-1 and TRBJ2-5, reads SAVISQKPSRDICQRGTSLTIQCQVDSQVTMMFWYRQQPGQSLTLIATANQGSEATYESGFVIDKFPISRPNLTFSTLTVSNMSPEDSSIYLCSVRVQETQYFGPGTRLLVL.

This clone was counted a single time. Here the CDR3 DNA reads TGTGCCAGCACAGAGACAAACTACGAGCAGTACTTC. The encoded protein is CASTETNYEQYF. This sequence joins TRBV6-5 and TRBJ2-7; D is undetermined. CDR3 length: 12 amino acids. Per the germline V gene, CDR1 is MNHEY and CDR2 is SVGAGI. V lost 7 bases and J lost 3, with 10 bases in between.

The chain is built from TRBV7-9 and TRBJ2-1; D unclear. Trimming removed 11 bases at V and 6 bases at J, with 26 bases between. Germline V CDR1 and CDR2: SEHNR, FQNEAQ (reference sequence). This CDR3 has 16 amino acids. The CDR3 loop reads CASFGAIHPPVNEQFF. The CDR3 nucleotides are TGTGCCTCCTTTGGAGCGATCCACCCTCCGGTCAATGAGCAGTTCTTC.

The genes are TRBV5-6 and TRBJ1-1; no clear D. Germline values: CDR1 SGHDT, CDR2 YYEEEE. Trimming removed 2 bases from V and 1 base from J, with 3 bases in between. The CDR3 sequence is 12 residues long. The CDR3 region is CASSFRNTEAFF. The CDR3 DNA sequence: TGTGCCAGCAGCTTCCGGAACACTGAAGCTTTCTTT.

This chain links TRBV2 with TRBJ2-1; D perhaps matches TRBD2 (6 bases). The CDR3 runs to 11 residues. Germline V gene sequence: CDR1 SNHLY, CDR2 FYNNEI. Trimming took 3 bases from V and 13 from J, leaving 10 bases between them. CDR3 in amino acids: CASSDVGLQFF. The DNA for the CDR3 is TGTGCCAGCAGTGACGTGGGACTTCAGTTCTTC. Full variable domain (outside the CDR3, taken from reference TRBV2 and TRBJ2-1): EPEVTQTPSHQVTQMGQEVILRCVPISNHLYFYWYRQILGQKVEFLVSFYNNEISEKSEIFDDQFSVERPDGSNFTLKIRSTKLEDSAMYFCASSDVGLQFFGPGTRLTVL.

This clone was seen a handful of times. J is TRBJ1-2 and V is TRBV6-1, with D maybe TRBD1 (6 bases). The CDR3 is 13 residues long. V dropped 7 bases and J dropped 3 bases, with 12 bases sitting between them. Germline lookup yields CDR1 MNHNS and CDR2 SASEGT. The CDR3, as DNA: TGTGCCAGCAAGGTCTCAGGGGACTATGGCTACACCTTC. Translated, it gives CASKVSGDYGYTF.